This T cell receptor (beta chain) emerged from a study of OX40 agonist ivuxolimab in advanced cancers. The V end lost 0 bases, the J end lost 1 base, and 12 bases lay between the germline ends. CDR3 length: 16 amino acids. The germline gives CDR1 MNHNY, CDR2 SVGAGI (reference sequence). Notes on this clone: Its antigen is not identified.

General study points: At 0.1 to 3.0 mg/kg and by week 6, clonal expansion occurred in CD4+ and CD8+ blood T cells.

Repertoires were generated with immunoSEQ multiplex PCR, while TCRdb's copy carries only in-frame clones and drops some. The repertoire has about 54,000 clones, roughly 90% of them found once; the top ten carry around 1.4%. Autoimmune disease history or systemic immunosuppression was exclusionary. The chain recombines TRBV6-6 with TRBJ1-2; no reliable D call. The sequencing here drew on CD4+ or CD8+ T cells sorted from blood, taken in a trial of the OX40 agonist ivuxolimab. The source of this sequence is an adult with an advanced solid tumor such as melanoma, head and neck, liver or kidney cancer. The DNA for the CDR3 is TGTGCCAGCAGTTACTCCCTTGACGGCTTTAACTATGGCTACACCTTC. Translated: CASSYSLDGFNYGYTF.